The rows below give T cell receptor beta chains drawn from one sample of a study of control samples from healthy donors and cancer patients. The protocol was immunoSEQ multiplex PCR, while the TCRdb copy is restricted to in-frame clones and leaves out a portion. Here the sample spans 110,000 or so clones, approximately 82% being singletons. The sample consisted of blood. These receptor sequences come from a man between 18 and 29 years old in good health. Each CDR3 is given with its conserved first and last residue. A D gene is named only where the DNA matches it firmly. The size field is filled for only some rows; it gives once, few, many or a size class.

size,V,J,D,CDR3,DNA
.,TRBV11-3,TRBJ1-1,.,CASSFQLNTEAFF,TGTGCCAGCAGCTTCCAGCTGAACACTGAAGCTTTCTTT
once,TRBV28,TRBJ1-1,TRBD1,CASSSGGDTEAFF,TGTGCCAGCTCATCAGGGGGGGACACTGAAGCTTTCTTT
.,TRBV2,TRBJ2-5,.,CASSETRTGETQYF,TGTGCCAGCAGTGAAACACGGACCGGGGAGACCCAGTACTTC
.,TRBV18,TRBJ1-2,TRBD1,CASSPPGDRAGYTF,TGTGCCAGCTCACCACCGGGGGACAGGGCGGGCTACACCTTC
.,TRBV6-4,TRBJ1-2,.,CASSDSGQGSGYTF,TGTGCCAGCAGTGACTCGGGGCAGGGGTCCGGCTACACCTTC
.,TRBV5-4,TRBJ2-1,TRBD2,CASSPTSGRHNEQFF,TGTGCCAGCAGCCCGACTAGCGGGCGACACAATGAGCAGTTCTTC
.,TRBV3-1/TRBV3-2,TRBJ1-2,.,CASSQDSRGYYGYTF,TGTGCCAGCAGCCAAGATTCTCGGGGATACTATGGCTACACCTTC
few,TRBV19,TRBJ2-5,TRBD1,CASRARGRETQYF,TGTGCCAGTAGGGCAAGGGGGCGAGAGACCCAGTACTTC
.,TRBV10-3,TRBJ1-3,.,CATYRYPSGNTIYF,TGTGCCACGTACAGGTACCCCTCTGGAAACACCATATATTTT
.,TRBV15,TRBJ1-4,.,CATSSERRDGEKLFF,TGTGCCACCAGCAGCGAGAGGCGGGATGGAGAAAAACTGTTTTTT
.,TRBV30,TRBJ1-5,.,CAWRIPGGNQPQHF,TGTGCCTGGAGGATCCCAGGGGGCAATCAGCCCCAGCATTTT
.,TRBV27,TRBJ1-5,.,CASSLGRLEQPQHF,TGTGCCAGCAGTTTGGGACGGCTGGAACAGCCCCAGCATTTT
.,TRBV19,TRBJ1-5,.,CASTDSSLENQPQHF,TGTGCCAGTACCGATTCGAGCCTGGAGAATCAGCCCCAGCATTTT
many,TRBV11-2,TRBJ2-2,TRBD2,CASSLTSGGFQTGELFF,TGTGCCAGCAGCTTGACTAGCGGGGGGTTCCAGACCGGGGAGCTGTTTTTT
.,TRBV28,TRBJ1-2,.,CASSPASGGYTF,TGTGCCAGCAGTCCCGCTTCGGGTGGCTACACCTTC
.,TRBV24-1,TRBJ1-4,.,CATSKSGTGNEKLFF,TGTGCCACCAGTAAATCCGGGACCGGGAATGAAAAACTGTTTTTT
.,TRBV28,TRBJ1-5,TRBD1,CASSLTGTNQPQHF,TGTGCCAGCAGTTTGACAGGGACGAATCAGCCCCAGCATTTT
.,TRBV6-1,TRBJ1-2,TRBD1,CASSDGQGFYGYTF,TGTGCCAGCAGTGATGGACAGGGATTCTATGGCTACACCTTC
.,TRBV30,TRBJ2-4,.,CACGLAKNIQYF,TGTGCCTGCGGACTAGCCAAAAACATTCAGTACTTC
.,TRBV18,TRBJ1-1,.,CASSPGGNTEAFF,TGTGCCAGCTCACCCGGCGGTAACACTGAAGCTTTCTTT
.,TRBV28,TRBJ1-1,.,CASRVGGAAYTEAFF,TGTGCCAGCAGGGTGGGGGGGGCGGCCTACACTGAAGCTTTCTTT
.,TRBV5-4,TRBJ2-1,TRBD2,CASRPWTSGYNEQFF,TGTGCCAGCAGACCTTGGACTAGCGGCTACAATGAGCAGTTCTTC
.,TRBV10-3,TRBJ2-3,TRBD1,CAISEYGTGVSTDTQYF,TGTGCCATCAGTGAGTACGGGACAGGGGTGAGCACAGATACGCAGTATTTT
.,TRBV19,TRBJ1-6,.,CASRGPYNSPLHF,TGTGCCAGTAGAGGACCTTATAATTCACCCCTCCACTTT
.,TRBV30,TRBJ1-5,TRBD1,CAWGLGQYSNQPQHF,TGTGCCTGGGGCCTGGGACAGTATAGCAATCAGCCCCAGCATTTT
.,TRBV3-1/TRBV3-2,TRBJ1-4,TRBD1,CATSRGTGNEKLFF,TGTGCCACCTCTCGTGGGACAGGTAATGAAAAACTGTTTTTT
.,TRBV5-6,TRBJ1-4,.,CASSWDQEGEKLFF,TGTGCCAGCAGCTGGGACCAAGAAGGTGAAAAACTGTTTTTT
.,TRBV6-5,TRBJ1-1,.,CASGRGAGVEAFF,TGTGCCAGCGGAAGGGGGGCGGGGGTGGAAGCTTTCTTT
.,TRBV18,TRBJ2-3,TRBD1,CASSPRTGGLSTDTQYF,TGTGCCAGCTCACCACGGACAGGGGGGCTTAGCACAGATACGCAGTATTTT
.,TRBV5-4,TRBJ1-3,TRBD1,CASSLGSDRVYF,TGTGCCAGCAGCTTGGGATCGGACAGGGTATATTTT
.,TRBV5-1,TRBJ2-1,.,CASSHQGEQFF,TGCGCCAGCAGCCATCAAGGTGAGCAGTTCTTC
few,TRBV28,TRBJ2-5,.,CASSSGTHQETQYF,TGTGCCAGCAGCTCCGGGACACATCAAGAGACCCAGTACTTC
.,TRBV6-6,TRBJ1-2,.,CASSYSVSGIYGYTF,TGTGCCAGCAGTTACTCAGTTTCAGGGATCTATGGCTACACCTTC
.,TRBV18,TRBJ1-1,.,CASSRNLQWTEAFF,TGTGCCAGCTCACGGAACCTTCAGTGGACTGAAGCTTTCTTT
.,TRBV7-6,TRBJ2-3,TRBD2,CASSLGGSGGLTDTQYF,TGTGCCAGCAGCTTAGGAGGGAGCGGGGGCCTCACAGATACGCAGTATTTT
.,TRBV24-1,TRBJ2-2,.,CATSDSRYANTGELFF,TGTGCCACCAGTGATTCCAGGTATGCGAACACCGGGGAGCTGTTTTTT
.,TRBV21-1,TRBJ1-1,.,CASSKEAGGKVNDTEAFF,TGTGCCAGCAGCAAAGAGGCAGGGGGCAAGGTCAACGACACTGAAGCTTTCTTT
once,TRBV18,TRBJ2-1,.,CASSPKIEGPSYNEQFF,TGTGCCAGCTCACCAAAGATCGAGGGACCCTCCTACAATGAGCAGTTCTTC
.,TRBV18,TRBJ1-1,.,CASSQGPNTEAFF,TGTGCCAGCTCACAGGGCCCGAACACTGAAGCTTTCTTT
.,TRBV6-2/TRBV6-3,TRBJ1-1,.,CASSSLDTGKTEAFF,TGTGCCAGCAGTTCTCTGGACACCGGAAAGACTGAAGCTTTCTTT
few,TRBV4-2,TRBJ2-3,.,CASSQWLRTGSSTDTQYF,TGTGCCAGCAGCCAATGGTTGAGGACGGGGAGTTCCACAGATACGCAGTATTTT
few,TRBV15,TRBJ1-2,.,CATSRVKGANYGYTF,TGTGCCACCAGCAGAGTGAAGGGAGCTAACTATGGCTACACCTTC
.,TRBV6-6,TRBJ1-6,TRBD1,CASSPRDRGGSSPLHF,TGTGCCAGCAGCCCTCGTGACAGGGGAGGTAGTTCACCCCTCCACTTT
.,TRBV6-5,TRBJ1-3,.,CAISPGLSGNTIYF,TGTGCCATCTCGCCGGGACTCTCTGGAAACACCATATATTTT
.,TRBV15,TRBJ2-3,.,CATSRDQRGGTDTQYF,TGTGCCACCAGCAGAGATCAGAGGGGGGGCACAGATACGCAGTATTTT
.,TRBV5-4,TRBJ1-2,TRBD1,CASSYGQDHYGYTF,TGTGCCAGCAGCTACGGACAGGACCACTATGGCTACACCTTC
once,TRBV15,TRBJ1-2,TRBD1,CATSRTRQGALEGYTF,TGTGCCACCAGCAGAACCCGACAGGGGGCTTTGGAAGGCTACACCTTC
.,TRBV10-2,TRBJ1-4,.,CASSESWGTELFF,TGCGCCAGCAGTGAGTCGTGGGGAACGGAACTGTTTTTT
.,TRBV7-9,TRBJ2-3,TRBD1,CASSLGPGTGRTSTDTQYF,TGTGCCAGCAGCTTAGGTCCCGGGACAGGGAGAACTAGCACAGATACGCAGTATTTT
.,TRBV24-1,TRBJ2-3,.,CATSVTAGDTQYF,TGTGCCACCAGTGTAACAGCGGGTGATACGCAGTATTTT
few,TRBV6-5,TRBJ1-1,TRBD1,CASSLDNRGNAEAFF,TGTGCCAGCAGTTTAGATAACAGGGGAAACGCTGAAGCTTTCTTT
.,TRBV7-2,TRBJ2-5,.,CASSPSLGAGEETQYF,TGTGCCAGCAGCCCCTCGTTAGGGGCAGGGGAAGAGACCCAGTACTTC
once,TRBV6-1,TRBJ1-2,.,CASSEAARNPYGYTF,TGTGCCAGCAGTGAAGCGGCCAGGAACCCTTATGGCTACACCTTC
.,TRBV5-1,TRBJ2-7,.,CASSLVPGEIYEQYF,TGCGCCAGCAGCTTGGTCCCGGGGGAGATATACGAGCAGTACTTC